The rows below give T cell receptor beta chains drawn from one sample of a study of OX40 agonist ivuxolimab in advanced cancers. Measured with immunoSEQ multiplex PCR; TCRdb has only the in-frame clones, and not every one. This sample has 50,000 to 75,000 clones, with 75% to 85% found just once. The sample consisted of CD4+ or CD8+ T cells sorted from blood, taken in a trial of the OX40 agonist ivuxolimab. Receptors were obtained from an adult with an advanced solid tumor such as melanoma, head and neck, liver or kidney cancer. The conserved cysteine and the conserved F or W are not part of the CDR3 here. The size field is filled for only some rows; it gives once, few, many or a size class.

CDR3aa | j_gene | v_gene | abundance
AAAGRSSDTQY | TRBJ2-3 | TRBV5-4 | -
ASSLGQNSPLH | TRBJ1-6 | TRBV5-5 | once
AISRDSQETQY | TRBJ2-5 | TRBV10-3 | -
ASRSTGTGHSNQPQH | TRBJ1-5 | TRBV19 | -
ASSEPPNNYEQY | TRBJ2-7 | TRBV25-1 | few
ASSSNNQPQH | TRBJ1-5 | TRBV28 | -
ASSLGRGSGNTIY | TRBJ1-3 | TRBV5-1 | medium-sized
ASSQDEGRVWSPLH | TRBJ1-6 | TRBV14 | -
ASSLAGEVGETQY | TRBJ2-5 | TRBV7-2 | once
ASSPEEGLDAEAF | TRBJ1-1 | TRBV7-9 | -
ASSVVPGEPLFTDTQY | TRBJ2-3 | TRBV9 | once
ATSRERHPREEKLF | TRBJ1-4 | TRBV15 | -
ASSQKGGVSTDTQY | TRBJ2-3 | TRBV4-1 | -
ALDQNTGELF | TRBJ2-2 | TRBV30 | -
ASSYRVESPLH | TRBJ1-6 | TRBV6-5 | once
ATSSQQGPGEKLF | TRBJ1-4 | TRBV15 | -
ASSLEGGLYNEQF | TRBJ2-1 | TRBV5-1 | -
ASSFKGQGAFGYT | TRBJ1-2 | TRBV7-9 | -
ASSEGGFSNSPLH | TRBJ1-6 | TRBV6-1 | -
ATSRDVTREQY | TRBJ2-7 | TRBV15 | -
ASSLGPWEQY | TRBJ2-7 | TRBV11-3 | -
ASSPGVRGGYNEQF | TRBJ2-1 | TRBV9 | -
ASSQRGLAGDGETQY | TRBJ2-5 | TRBV4-1 | -
ASSKQGQQSNQPQH | TRBJ1-5 | TRBV7-8 | -
ASSQLAGGGNEQY | TRBJ2-7 | TRBV4-2 | -